Below, 27 T cell receptor beta chains from the same sample are listed, as sequenced in a study of blood T cells in healthy people across ages. PCR was performed a second time for 7 to 11 cycles using a sample-barcoded 5' primer and a J-beta primer mix. TCRdb re-derived calls from the 5' RACE reads in MiXCR, one entry per CDR3 protein. The sample lists some 290,000 distinct CDR3 sequences, roughly a quarter occurring once. The specimen sequenced was blood. Receptors were obtained from an older woman in good health.

The genes are TRBV12-3 or TRBV12-4 and TRBJ2-5, with a possible D match to TRBD2 (5 bases). The J call is doubtful: the DNA matches TRBJ2-1 better. The CDR3 extends over 16 amino acids. CDR3 region: CASSLTPSSGGNEQFF. In DNA, the CDR3 is TGTGCCAGCAGTTTAACGCCCTCTAGTGGAGGCAATGAGCAGTTCTTC.

This clonotype was seen a few times. This chain connects TRBV5-1 to TRBJ2-3; maybe TRBD2 (6 bases). The V end was cut by 0 bases, the J end by 2 bases, with 13 bases between. Germline loops: CDR1 SGHRS, CDR2 YFSETQ. CDR3 size: 16 residues. CDR3 region: CASSLGGGGPTDTQYF. Here the CDR3 DNA reads TGCGCCAGCAGCTTGGGGGGAGGAGGTCCCACAGATACGCAGTATTTT. The whole variable domain, filled in from reference TRBV5-1 and TRBJ2-3, reads KAGVTQTPRYLIKTRGQQVTLSCSPISGHRSVSWYQQTPGQGLQFLFEYFSETQRNKGNFPGRFSGRQFSNSRSEMNVSTLELGDSALYLCASSLGGGGPTDTQYFGPGTRLTVL.

The V gene is TRBV7-2, the J gene TRBJ1-6; tentative D call: TRBD1 (6 bases). CDR3 length: 15 amino acids. The V end was cut by 5 bases, the J end by 5 bases, with 13 bases between. Germline values: CDR1 SGHTA, CDR2 FQGNSA. Written as DNA, the CDR3 is TGTGCCAGCAGCGCACAGGGTAATCATAATTCACCCCTCCACTTT. This encodes CASSAQGNHNSPLHF.

This clonotype was counted between two and nine times. The V gene is TRBV7-2, the J gene TRBJ1-4; 9 positions agree with TRBD1. V trimming: 6 bases; J trimming: 8 bases; junction bases outside the gene matches: 10. Looked up from germline, CDR1 is SGHTA and CDR2 is FQGNSA. This CDR3 spans 15 amino acids. CDR3 sequence (DNA): TGTGCCAGCAGGGTAGGGGACAGGGAAAAAGAAAAACTGTTTTTT. This encodes CASRVGDREKEKLFF.

The count of this clonotype is one. The V and J genes are TRBV7-2 and TRBJ2-3; D is unclear. The CDR3 covers 12 residues. V dropped 5 bases and J dropped 8 bases, with 11 bases sitting between them. CDR1 is SGHTA and CDR2 is FQGNSA in the germline V gene. The CDR3 DNA sequence: TGTGCCAGCAGCCCCGTAGGAAGTACGCAGTATTTT. Translation gives CASSPVGSTQYF.

This clonotype has a handful of counts. V is TRBV7-9 and J is TRBJ2-5, with TRBD2 as a possible D gene (6 bases). Germline V gene lookup returns CDR1 SEHNR and CDR2 FQNEAQ (reference sequence). Trimming removed 4 bases at V and 7 bases at J, with 13 bases between. The CDR3 loop spans 13 amino acids. The CDR3 here is CASSYGDWGTQYF. The CDR3 DNA follows: TGTGCCAGCAGCTATGGGGACTGGGGGACCCAGTACTTC.

This clonotype came up many times. The V call is TRBV18, the J call TRBJ2-7; 10 bases line up with TRBD1. J was trimmed by 4 bases and V by 0 bases; bases with no gene match: 3. Germline-derived CDR1 and CDR2 are KGHSH and LQKENI. The CDR3 runs to 15 residues. This CDR3 is CASSPPGQGLYEQYF. The DNA for the CDR3 is TGTGCCAGCTCACCACCGGGACAGGGGCTGTACGAGCAGTACTTC.

The chain combines TRBV20-1 with TRBJ1-2; no definite D call. The CDR3 runs 12 residues. Trimming shortened V by 5 bases and J by 4 bases, and 11 bases separated the two germline ends. Germline-derived CDR1 and CDR2 are DFQATT and SNEGSKA (reference sequence). As DNA, the CDR3 is TGCAGTGCTCCGTTTGGGAGCTATGGCTACACCTTC. This gives the protein CSAPFGSYGYTF.

This clonotype was seen repeatedly, ten times or more. The rearrangement uses TRBV29-1 and TRBJ1-2; TRBD1 aligns across 7 bases. This CDR3 has 13 amino acids. Germline CDR1 reads SQVTM; CDR2 reads ANQGSEA. The V gene end was trimmed by 5 bases and the J gene end by 7 bases; junction bases not matched to a gene: 10. The CDR3 reads CSVTETGKGGYTF. CDR3 bases: TGCAGCGTTACGGAGACAGGGAAAGGTGGCTACACCTTC.

This clonotype was detected ten times or more. The chain carries TRBV5-1 and TRBJ2-3; 10 nucleotides line up with TRBD2. The CDR3 totals 17 residues. Germline CDR1 reads SGHRS; CDR2 reads YFSETQ. V gave up 7 bases and J gave up 1 base; unmatched junction bases: 12. CDR3 protein: CASQRGAGGPRTDTQYF. CDR3 nucleotides: TGCGCCAGCCAAAGAGGAGCGGGAGGGCCACGCACAGATACGCAGTATTTT.

CDR3: CASSPVMSSTDTQYF. CDR3 sequence (DNA): TGTGCCAGCTCACCAGTGATGTCAAGCACAGATACGCAGTATTTT. The chain carries TRBV18 and TRBJ2-3; D not resolved. This CDR3 has 15 amino acids. Germline V gives CDR1 KGHSH, CDR2 LQKENI. The V end was cut by 2 bases, the J end by 0 bases, with 9 bases between.

This clonotype was seen a few times. CDR3 protein: CASSSELLATAAPTF. The CDR3 DNA follows: TGCGCCAGCAGCTCAGAGCTCCTCGCGACGGCAGCCCCCACTTTC. The J gene is TRBJ2-6, the V gene TRBV5-1; no definite D call. Looked up from germline, CDR1 is SGHRS and CDR2 is YFSETQ. The CDR3 extends over 15 amino acids. Trimming removed 3 bases from V and 19 bases from J, with 26 bases in between.

About this clonotype: An end of the junction differs from the germline gene, which may be a read error. The V gene is TRBV7-6, the J gene TRBJ1-5, with D uncertain. The V gene's germline CDR1 is SGHVS and CDR2 FNYEAQ. CDR3 length equals 13 residues. CDR3 residues: CASSLMGNRPQHF. Written as DNA, the CDR3 is TGTGCCAGCAGCTTAATGGGTAATCGGCCCCAGCATTTT.

The V and J genes are TRBV29-1 and TRBJ2-5; D unclear. CDR1 SQVTM and CDR2 ANQGSEA come from the germline V gene. This CDR3 comprises 10 residues. V lost 6 bases and J 5 bases, leaving 7 bases between the germline ends. CDR3 sequence: CSVRQETQYF. CDR3 nucleotide sequence: TGCAGCGTCCGCCAGGAGACCCAGTACTTC.

This chain connects TRBV20-1 to TRBJ2-1, with a possible D match to TRBD2 (5 bases). The end of the DNA is better explained by TRBJ2-7, so the J call may be wrong. CDR3 length: 17 amino acids. Germline CDR1 reads DFQATT; CDR2 reads SNEGSKA (reference sequence). The CDR3 sequence is CSARANHSARSSYEQYF. CDR3 DNA sequence: TGCAGTGCTAGAGCCAACCATAGCGCGAGGAGCTCCTACGAGCAGTACTTC.

The chain combines TRBV6-5 with TRBJ2-1, with TRBD2 as a possible D gene (5 bases). The J call may be incorrect, as the DNA end agrees better with TRBJ2-7. The CDR3 totals 14 residues. The V gene's germline CDR1 is MNHEY and CDR2 SVGAGI. The CDR3 coding sequence is TGTGCCAGCAGAGGGTCGGGGAATCCTAACGAGCAGTACTTC. This encodes CASRGSGNPNEQYF.

The V call is TRBV7-3, the J call TRBJ2-6; the match to TRBD1 covers 7 bases. Germline V CDR1 and CDR2: SGHTA, FQGTGA. The ends lost 5 bases at V and 0 bases at J; junction bases unmatched: 7. The CDR3 loop spans 17 amino acids. The CDR3 nucleotides read TGTGCCAGCAGCCCTACGGGACAGCTCTCTGGGGCCAACGTCCTGACTTTC. Protein sequence: CASSPTGQLSGANVLTF.

The J gene is TRBJ1-2, the V gene TRBV2, with a tentative D call TRBD1 (5 bases). V lost 7 bases to trimming and J lost 4 bases, with 13 bases between them. CDR3 length: 13 amino acids. Per the germline V gene, CDR1 is SNHLY and CDR2 is FYNNEI. The CDR3 nucleotides are TGTGCCAGCAACCGCCCCGGGGGCTATGGCTACACCTTC. Its translation is CASNRPGGYGYTF.

The chain is built from TRBV15 and TRBJ1-2, with TRBD1 identical over 9 bases. This CDR3 contains 16 residues. V dropped 3 bases and J dropped 2; count of bases not matched to a gene: 7. The germline gives CDR1 LNHNV, CDR2 YYDKDF (reference sequence). The CDR3 loop reads CATSREWDRENYGYTF. CDR3 bases: TGTGCCACCAGCAGGGAATGGGACAGGGAAAACTATGGCTACACCTTC.

This sequence joins TRBV7-3 and TRBJ1-1; D remains unclear. The CDR3 has 14 amino acids. Trimming removed 4 bases from V and 10 bases from J, with 19 bases in between. Germline CDR1 and CDR2: SGHTA and FQGTGA. The CDR3 sequence: CASSSEHGDKRAFF. The CDR3 coding sequence is TGTGCCAGCAGCTCGGAACACGGAGACAAGAGAGCTTTCTTT.

In its sample, this clonotype ranks as medium-sized. J is TRBJ1-1 and V is TRBV4-1; 12 nucleotides match TRBD1. This CDR3 has 19 amino acids. Germline CDR1 reads MGHRA; CDR2 reads YSYEKL. J was trimmed by 0 bases and V by 2 bases; bases with no gene match: 10. Written as DNA, the CDR3 is TGCGCCAGCAGCCAACCCCCGGGACAGGGGGCAGGGGTGAACACTGAAGCTTTCTTT. Translated, it gives CASSQPPGQGAGVNTEAFF.

V and J are TRBV10-3 and TRBJ2-1, with D perhaps TRBD1 (6 bases). This CDR3 has 13 residues. V was clipped by 10 bases and J by 10 bases, with 20 bases between them. Germline lookup yields CDR1 ENHRY and CDR2 SYGVKD. The CDR3 protein is CASSKGVPAEQFF. The CDR3 DNA reads TGTGCCAGCAGCAAGGGGGTACCGGCGGAGCAGTTCTTC.

There are a few counts of this clonotype. The chain combines TRBV6-2 or TRBV6-3 with TRBJ1-1; D is possibly TRBD1 (6 bases). V lost 2 bases to trimming and J lost 11 bases, with 27 bases between them. The CDR3 sequence is 17 residues long. The germline V gene has CDR1 MNHEY and CDR2 SVGEGT. The DNA for the CDR3 is TGTGCCAGCAGTTACAATGCGGGGCGAGCTTGGACAGTTTGGGCTTTCTTT. Its protein product is CASSYNAGRAWTVWAFF.

The CDR3 protein is CASTRGGTGGVPQHF. The CDR3 DNA sequence: TGTGCCAGCACCAGAGGGGGGACAGGAGGGGTGCCCCAGCATTTT. The chain couples TRBV6-6 to TRBJ1-5, with 8 bases fitting TRBD1. Looked up from germline, CDR1 is MNHNY and CDR2 is SVGAGI (reference sequence). This CDR3 has 15 amino acids. V shed 7 bases, J shed 9 bases, and the junction held 14 bases outside the gene matches.

This sequence joins TRBV6-2 or TRBV6-3 and TRBJ2-5; perhaps TRBD1 as D (5 bases). The CDR3 is made up of 14 amino acids. V dropped 5 bases and J dropped 2 bases, with 12 bases sitting between them. Germline V gene lookup returns CDR1 MNHEY and CDR2 SVGEGT. In DNA form, the CDR3 reads TGTGCCAGCAGTCAGCAGGGCCCGCAAGAGACCCAGTACTTC. Its protein product is CASSQQGPQETQYF.

This clonotype was found many times. The J gene is TRBJ2-5, the V gene TRBV9, with D perhaps TRBD2 (5 bases). The CDR3 has 13 amino acids. Germline CDR1 SGDLS, CDR2 YYNGEE. Between the trimmed V and J ends, which lost 3 bases and 4 bases, there was a span of 10 bases. CDR3 DNA: TGTGCCAGCAGCGAGAGGGTGAGAGAGACCCAGTACTTC. Protein product: CASSERVRETQYF.

This clonotype was seen only a few times. This chain joins TRBV20-1 and TRBJ1-6; 7 bases align to TRBD1. V gave up 6 bases and J gave up 13 bases; unmatched junction bases: 18. The CDR3 runs 15 residues. Per germline, CDR1 DFQATT and CDR2 SNEGSKA (reference sequence). The DNA of the CDR3 is TGCAGTGCACTTAAGGACAGGCTCGTGGGGACGCCCCTCCACTTT. Its translation: CSALKDRLVGTPLHF.